This record concerns one T cell receptor beta chain sequence. The CDR3 loop spans 14 amino acids. V lost 10 bases, J lost 0 bases, and 13 bases lay in between. The germline gives CDR1 MDHEN, CDR2 SYDVKM. Measured with immunoSEQ multiplex PCR; TCRdb has only the in-frame clones, and not every one. This sample yields around 250,000 clones, of which around 81% are seen a single time; approximately 4.8% belongs to the top ten. The data belong to a study of blood T cell repertoires in COVID-19. For the study at large: Acute and convalescent COVID-19 specimens originated in the United States, Italy and Spain.

Material for sequencing was peripheral blood. The sequence was collected from a man aged 50-59 years with active or convalescent COVID-19. The J gene is TRBJ1-5, the V gene TRBV28, with D possibly matching TRBD1 (5 bases). The CDR3 nucleotides are TGTGCCACCCAAGGGGTATTTAGCAATCAGCCCCAGCATTTT. Translating gives CATQGVFSNQPQHF.